This T cell receptor beta chain was sequenced for a study of blood T cell repertoires in COVID-19. Recruitment covered over 20 US areas and drew participants whose ages spanned roughly 18 to 100 years. In Cohort 3, a recovered donor had either two negative PCRs, clearance, or symptom resolution. CDR1 is LGHDT and CDR2 is YNNKEL in the germline V gene (reference sequence). V was shortened by 11 bases and J by 3 bases, with 16 bases between the two germline ends. The CDR3 is 13 residues long. This table comes from immunoSEQ multiplex PCR, and its TCRdb copy is limited to in-frame clones, with some not included. The sample holds some 200,000 clones, approximately 83% seen once.

This TCR came from a man aged 35-49 years who had recovered from COVID-19. The sequencing sample was made of PBMCs or T cells enriched from blood (not recorded which). The chain uses TRBV3-1 (or the pseudogene TRBV3-2) and TRBJ1-1, with D possibly being TRBD1 (5 bases). The CDR3 bases are TGTGCCTCCCGGGGAGGGGTATACACTGAAGCTTTCTTT. Residues: CASRGGVYTEAFF.